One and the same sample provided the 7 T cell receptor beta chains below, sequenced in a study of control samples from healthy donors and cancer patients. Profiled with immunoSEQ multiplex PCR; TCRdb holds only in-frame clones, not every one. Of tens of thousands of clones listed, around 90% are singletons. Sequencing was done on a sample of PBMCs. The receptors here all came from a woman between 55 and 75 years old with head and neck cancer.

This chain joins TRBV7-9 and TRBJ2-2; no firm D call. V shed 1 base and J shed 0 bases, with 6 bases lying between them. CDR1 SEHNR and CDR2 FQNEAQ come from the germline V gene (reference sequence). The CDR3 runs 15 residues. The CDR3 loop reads CASSLDGSNTGELFF. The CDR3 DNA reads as TGTGCCAGCAGCTTAGACGGTTCGAACACCGGGGAGCTGTTTTTT.

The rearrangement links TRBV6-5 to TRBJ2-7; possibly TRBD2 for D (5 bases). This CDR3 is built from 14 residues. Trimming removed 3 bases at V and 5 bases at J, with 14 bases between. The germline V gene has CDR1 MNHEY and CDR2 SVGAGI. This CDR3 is CASSYRGVENEQYF. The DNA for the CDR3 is TGTGCCAGCAGTTATCGGGGAGTAGAGAACGAGCAGTACTTC.

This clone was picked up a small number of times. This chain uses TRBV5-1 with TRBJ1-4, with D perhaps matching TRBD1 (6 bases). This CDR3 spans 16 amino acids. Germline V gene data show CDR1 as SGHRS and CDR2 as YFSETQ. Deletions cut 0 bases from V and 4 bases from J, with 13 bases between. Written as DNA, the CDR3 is TGCGCCAGCAGCTTGGCCGGGGACAAAGATAATGAAAAACTGTTTTTT. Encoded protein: CASSLAGDKDNEKLFF.

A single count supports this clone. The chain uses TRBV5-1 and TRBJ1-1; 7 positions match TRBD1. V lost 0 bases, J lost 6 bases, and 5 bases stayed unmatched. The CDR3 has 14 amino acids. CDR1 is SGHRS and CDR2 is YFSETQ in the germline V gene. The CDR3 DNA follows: TGCGCCAGCAGCTTGGCACAGGGGCGTGCTGAAGCTTTCTTT. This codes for CASSLAQGRAEAFF.

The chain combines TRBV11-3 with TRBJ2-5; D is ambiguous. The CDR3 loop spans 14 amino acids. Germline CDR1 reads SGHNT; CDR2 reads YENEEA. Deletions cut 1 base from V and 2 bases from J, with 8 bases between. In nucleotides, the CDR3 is TGTGCCAGCAGCTTAGGAGGAAGTCAAGAGACCCAGTACTTC. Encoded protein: CASSLGGSQETQYF.

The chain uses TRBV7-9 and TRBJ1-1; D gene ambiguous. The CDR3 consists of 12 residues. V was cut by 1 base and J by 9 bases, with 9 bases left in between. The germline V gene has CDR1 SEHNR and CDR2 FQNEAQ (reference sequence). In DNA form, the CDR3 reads TGTGCCAGCAGCTTAGACGACTTACAAGCTTTCTTT. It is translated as CASSLDDLQAFF.

The CDR3 protein is CASGGLALYNEQFF. CDR3 nucleotides: TGTGCCAGCGGGGGGCTAGCGCTATACAATGAGCAGTTCTTC. The V call is TRBV2, the J call TRBJ2-1; either TRBD1 or TRBD2 may supply D (6 bases each). Between the trimmed V and J ends, which lost 8 bases and 4 bases, there was a span of 15 bases. The germline gives CDR1 SNHLY, CDR2 FYNNEI. This CDR3 region has 14 residues.